The 18 T cell receptor beta chains below were found in one sample sequenced in a study of CD8 T cells in ankylosing spondylitis (dated by TCRdb to the late 2010s). Library method: 5' RACE. Sequencing used an Illumina HiSeq 2500. The raw public data were reprocessed by TCRdb itself: fastp quality trimming at Q25, MiXCR clonotype calling, in-frame beta chains only. Rows with a matching CDR3 protein are joined into one entry that keeps the most common DNA and genes. The sample table holds more than 60,000 distinct CDR3 sequences, of which about 5.4% were seen once. Together, the top ten hold about 2.2% of the sample. The sample consisted of blood, either unsorted or a sorted T cell fraction (not recorded which). These receptors were collected from a male donor with ankylosing spondylitis or in good health (not recorded which).

This clonotype was observed many times. The CDR3 DNA sequence: TGTGCCACCAGCAGAGATCGGCGGACTAGCGCGGGCGGGGAGCTGTTTTTT. This gives the protein CATSRDRRTSAGGELFF. This chain links TRBV15 with TRBJ2-2, with 9 bases matching TRBD2. Germline V gene data show CDR1 as LNHNV and CDR2 as YYDKDF (reference sequence). With V trimmed by 0 bases and J by 7 bases, 9 bases remained unmatched. The CDR3 runs 17 residues. The full variable domain, completed using reference TRBV15 and TRBJ2-2, is DAMVIQNPRYQVTQFGKPVTLSCSQTLNHNVMYWYQQKSSQAPKLLFHYYDKDFNNEADTPDNFQSRRPNTSFCFLDIRSPGLGDTAMYLCATSRDRRTSAGGELFFGEGSRLTVL.

This clonotype was recorded many times. The CDR3 coding sequence is TGTGCCAGCAGTGGTTCCGGTTATCAGCCCCAGCATTTT. Translation gives CASSGSGYQPQHF. V is TRBV2 and J is TRBJ1-5; D unresolved. The CDR3 spans 13 residues. V lost 4 bases and J 5 bases, leaving 9 bases between the germline ends. Germline values: CDR1 SNHLY, CDR2 FYNNEI.

The sample holds many counts of this clonotype. J is TRBJ1-2 and V is TRBV20-1; 7 bases agree with TRBD1. Per germline, CDR1 DFQATT and CDR2 SNEGSKA (reference sequence). V dropped 5 bases and J dropped 3; count of bases not matched to a gene: 6. The CDR3 consists of 13 residues. As DNA, the CDR3 is TGCAGTGCTGTAATCGGGACAGACTATGGCTACACCTTC. Its translation: CSAVIGTDYGYTF.

At least ten counts were recorded for this clonotype. The chain links TRBV28 to TRBJ1-5, with 9 nucleotides matching TRBD1. V lost 6 bases, J lost 7 bases, and 13 bases stayed unmatched. This CDR3 contains 16 residues. Looked up from germline, CDR1 is MDHEN and CDR2 is SYDVKM. The CDR3 bases are TGTGCCAGCAGACGAGGACAGGGGACGTCAGGCCAGCCCCAGCATTTT. This encodes CASRRGQGTSGQPQHF.

Worth noting for this clonotype: Since a much larger clone is just one base distant, this may be a read error. The chain is built from TRBV15 and TRBJ1-2; D gene ambiguous. Looked up from germline, CDR1 is LNHNV and CDR2 is YYDKDF (reference sequence). The length of the CDR3 is 12 residues. The CDR3 is CATNRDQGSPDF. As DNA, the CDR3 is TGTGCCACCAACAGAGATCAAGGGAGTCCAGATTTC.

This rearrangement joins TRBV7-2 to TRBJ1-3; D may be TRBD1 (6 bases). The CDR3 is 15 residues long. V lost 5 bases to trimming and J lost 1 base, with 12 bases between them. Per the germline V gene, CDR1 is SGHTA and CDR2 is FQGNSA. The CDR3, as DNA: TGTGCCAGCAGCACCCGCAGGGGATCTGGAAACACCATATATTTT. Translating it yields CASSTRRGSGNTIYF.

This clonotype was counted at least ten times. In DNA, the CDR3 is TGCAGCGTTGCACACGCCGGGGGAAACACCATATATTTT. It codes for CSVAHAGGNTIYF. The V and J genes are TRBV29-1 and TRBJ1-3, with D unresolved. This CDR3 is built from 13 residues. The germline V and J ends were trimmed by 4 bases and 4 bases, with 11 bases remaining between them. CDR1 is SQVTM, CDR2 ANQGSEA, per germline.

This clonotype was picked up many times. The chain carries TRBV5-1 and TRBJ2-4; maybe TRBD2 (5 bases). Trimming removed 6 bases from V and 0 bases from J, with 10 bases in between. The germline V gene has CDR1 SGHRS and CDR2 YFSETQ. The CDR3 extends over 14 amino acids. This chain's CDR3 is CASTPGRAKNIQYF. As DNA, the CDR3 is TGCGCCAGCACCCCGGGGAGAGCCAAAAACATTCAGTACTTC.

This clonotype was picked up many times. CDR3 amino acids: CASSDVRTNYGYTF. The DNA for the CDR3 is TGTGCCAGCAGTGACGTTAGGACAAACTATGGCTACACCTTC. V and J are TRBV2 and TRBJ1-2, with D perhaps matching TRBD1 (5 bases). This CDR3 region has 14 residues. V lost 3 bases, J lost 2 bases, and 10 bases lay in between. Germline V gives CDR1 SNHLY, CDR2 FYNNEI.

The table lists this clonotype with many counts. The chain couples TRBV10-2 to TRBJ2-5; D not resolved. V gave up 10 bases and J gave up 1 base, with 13 bases separating them. Germline V gene data show CDR1 as WSHSY and CDR2 as SAAADI. The CDR3 is 13 amino acids. The CDR3: CATKDPPQETQYF. CDR3 DNA: TGCGCCACCAAAGACCCGCCCCAAGAGACCCAGTACTTC.

This clonotype was seen at least ten times. The chain carries TRBV7-3 and TRBJ2-3, with TRBD2 as a possible D gene (5 bases). This CDR3 comprises 14 residues. CDR1 and CDR2 (germline): SGHTA, FQGTGA. Trimming stripped 0 bases from V and 1 base from J, with 5 bases between. The CDR3 DNA reads TGTGCCAGCAGCTTAACTAGCGGCACAGATACGCAGTATTTT. Its protein is CASSLTSGTDTQYF.

Concerning this clonotype: A read error is possible here, since a much larger clone lies one base away. The CDR3 spells CSSSSGGASPETQYF. CDR3 nucleotide sequence: TGTTCCAGCAGTTCGGGGGGGGCCTCCCCAGAGACCCAGTACTTC. This chain joins TRBV27 and TRBJ2-5; 8 bases align to TRBD2. Germline CDR1 MNHEY, CDR2 SMNVEV (reference sequence). This CDR3 is 15 amino acids long.

In this sample, this clonotype turned up many times. J is TRBJ2-1 and V is TRBV4-2; TRBD2 matches 8 bases. The CDR3 length is 16 residues. Trimming removed 0 bases from V and 6 bases from J; junction bases left unmatched: 7. In germline, CDR1 is LGHNA, CDR2 YNFKEQ. As DNA, the CDR3 is TGTGCCAGCAGCCAAGAAAAAGCGGGGGCCTTCAATGAGCAGTTCTTC. This codes for CASSQEKAGAFNEQFF.

This clonotype was found many times. V is TRBV20-1 and J is TRBJ1-5, with D uncertain. Germline V gives CDR1 DFQATT, CDR2 SNEGSKA (reference sequence). This CDR3 has 14 amino acids. V gave up 1 base and J gave up 7 bases, with 14 bases separating them. The CDR3 reads CSARVQAGRQPQHF. CDR3 nucleotides: TGCAGTGCTAGAGTCCAGGCCGGGAGGCAGCCCCAGCATTTT.

V gene TRBV12-3 or TRBV12-4 combines with J gene TRBJ2-1; 10 nucleotides agree with TRBD2. The CDR3 spans 15 residues. J lost 5 bases, V lost 11 bases, and 12 bases had no gene match. In DNA, the CDR3 is TGTGCCTCCTGCGAAACTAGCGGGGTCAACAATGAGCAGTTCTTC. Its protein is CASCETSGVNNEQFF.

In its sample, this clonotype was seen many times. The V and J genes are TRBV6-2 or TRBV6-3 and TRBJ2-5; 8 bases match TRBD2. Unmatched junction bases numbered 7, after V lost 2 bases and J lost 5 bases. Germline CDR1 is MNHEY and CDR2 is SVGEGT. The CDR3 contains 15 residues. This chain's CDR3 is CASSYGGLASETQYF. The CDR3 DNA sequence: TGTGCCAGCAGTTACGGAGGACTAGCATCCGAGACCCAGTACTTC.

Sample share makes this clonotype medium-sized (0.01 to 0.1%). The chain has TRBV20-1 and TRBJ2-5; tentative D call: TRBD2 (5 bases). Germline V CDR1 and CDR2: DFQATT, SNEGSKA (reference sequence). Trimming stripped 5 bases from V and 1 base from J, with 8 bases between. The CDR3 contains 12 residues. The CDR3 nucleotides are TGCAGTGCTCAGGACTTCCAAGAGACCCAGTACTTC. It specifies CSAQDFQETQYF.

This clonotype occurred many times. The rearrangement uses TRBV28 and TRBJ1-4; no definite D call. From germline, CDR1 is MDHEN and CDR2 SYDVKM. Trimming took off 7 bases at V and 7 bases at J, with 10 bases between the two ends. The CDR3 runs 12 residues. CDR3 region: CASKGLGEKLFF. CDR3 DNA: TGTGCCAGCAAAGGTTTGGGTGAAAAACTGTTTTTT.